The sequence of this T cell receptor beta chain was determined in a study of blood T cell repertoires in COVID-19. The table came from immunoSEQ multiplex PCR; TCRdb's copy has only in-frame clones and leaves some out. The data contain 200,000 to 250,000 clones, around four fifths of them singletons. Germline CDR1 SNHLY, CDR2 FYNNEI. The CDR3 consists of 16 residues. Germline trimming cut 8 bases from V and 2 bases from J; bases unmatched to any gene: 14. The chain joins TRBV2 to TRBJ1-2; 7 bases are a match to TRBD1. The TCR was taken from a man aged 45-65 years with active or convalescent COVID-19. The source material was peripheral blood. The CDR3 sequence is CASYRGGAGGNYGYTF. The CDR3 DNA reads TGTGCCAGCTACAGGGGCGGGGCAGGGGGAAACTATGGCTACACCTTC.